Below are 29 T cell receptor beta chains sequenced from a single sample in a study of monozygotic twins with inflammatory bowel disease. TCRdb reprocessed the 5' RACE reads; each CDR3 protein has one entry and no DNA is given. The sample has a few hundred thousand distinct CDR3 sequences, and its top ten clones hold just over 2.5%. Material: blood. The receptor set was obtained from a human donor with ulcerative colitis or Crohn's disease, or a healthy co-twin of an affected twin (not recorded which).

The V gene is TRBV6-5, the J gene TRBJ2-7; TCRdb's D call, TRBD2, is unchecked because there is no DNA. Per germline, CDR1 MNHEY and CDR2 SVGAGI. The CDR3 sequence is 13 residues long. CDR3 sequence reads: CASSPGGPGEQYF.

The chain joins TRBV4-3 to TRBJ1-2; with no DNA, the TCRdb D assignment of TRBD1 cannot be verified. The CDR3 length is 16 residues. CDR1 is LGHNA and CDR2 is YSLEER in the germline V gene. The CDR3 loop is CASSQDWGQGSYRYTF.

V is TRBV20-1 and J is TRBJ1-5; TCRdb's D gene call, TRBD1, goes unchecked for lack of DNA. Per the germline V gene, CDR1 is DFQATT and CDR2 is SNEGSKA (reference sequence). The CDR3 covers 14 residues. The CDR3 sequence: CSATGGRQNQPQHF.

The chain employs TRBV5-4 and TRBJ2-1. The CDR3 spans 15 residues. Germline CDR1 is SGHNT and CDR2 is YYREEE (reference sequence). CDR3 sequence: CASSLAPQSYNEQFF. Using reference TRBV5-4 and TRBJ2-1 for the parts outside the CDR3, the full variable domain is ETGVTQSPTHLIKTRGQQVTLRCSSQSGHNTVSWYQQALGQGPQFIFQYYREEENGRGNFPPRFSGLQFPNYSSELNVNALELDDSALYLCASSLAPQSYNEQFFGPGTRLTVL.

The chain has TRBV4-3 and TRBJ2-1. The CDR3 consists of 16 residues. Germline loops: CDR1 LGHNA, CDR2 YSLEER. CDR3 in amino acids: CASSQEGSSSYNEQFF.

The chain uses TRBV18 and TRBJ1-6; without DNA, the TCRdb call of TRBD1 cannot be checked. This CDR3 has 18 residues. Germline V gene sequence: CDR1 KGHSH, CDR2 LQKENI. Here the CDR3 reads CASSFITGTGGAYSPLHF.

CDR3 region: CASSLTGGANYGYTF. The chain employs TRBV5-1 and TRBJ1-2; TCRdb gives TRBD1 as the D gene, but with no DNA this cannot be confirmed. Germline CDR1 SGHRS, CDR2 YFSETQ. CDR3 length: 15 residues.

The V call is TRBV18, the J call TRBJ2-1; there is no DNA to check the TCRdb D call of TRBD2. Germline lookup yields CDR1 KGHSH and CDR2 LQKENI. The CDR3 runs to 13 residues. CDR3 loop: CASSPTSPNEQFF.

The chain joins TRBV7-9 to TRBJ2-1; TCRdb lists TRBD2, though no DNA is available to test this call. CDR1 SEHNR and CDR2 FQNEAQ come from the germline V gene (reference sequence). This CDR3 has 15 amino acids. The CDR3 sequence: CASSLLGAGFNEQFF.

The chain couples TRBV20-1 to TRBJ2-7; absent DNA, TCRdb's TRBD2 call cannot be checked. Germline V gene sequence: CDR1 DFQATT, CDR2 SNEGSKA (reference sequence). This CDR3 region has 15 residues. CDR3 in amino acids: CSVRVAQAGGHEQYF.

This chain links TRBV5-1 with TRBJ1-6. The CDR3 sequence is 18 residues long. CDR1 and CDR2 (germline): SGHRS, YFSETQ. The CDR3 sequence is CASSSETNYGEYNSPLHF. Complete variable domain (other parts from reference TRBV5-1 and TRBJ1-6): KAGVTQTPRYLIKTRGQQVTLSCSPISGHRSVSWYQQTPGQGLQFLFEYFSETQRNKGNFPGRFSGRQFSNSRSEMNVSTLELGDSALYLCASSSETNYGEYNSPLHFGNGTRLTVT.

The genes are TRBV5-6 and TRBJ1-5; TCRdb names TRBD1, which stays unverified in the absence of DNA. CDR1 and CDR2 (germline): SGHDT, YYEEEE. This CDR3 has 14 amino acids. CDR3: CASSPRGNNQPQHF.

The chain joins TRBV20-1 to TRBJ2-3. CDR1 is DFQATT, CDR2 SNEGSKA, per germline (reference sequence). The CDR3 is 13 amino acids. The CDR3: CSASRVFTDTQYF.

The gene calls are TRBV27 and TRBJ2-7; TCRdb proposes TRBD1, but this gene call is untestable without DNA. Germline-derived CDR1 and CDR2 are MNHEY and SMNVEV (reference sequence). This CDR3 has 12 amino acids. The CDR3 sequence is CASSLSTGEQYF.

The CDR3 loop reads CASSLKGPTKNIQYF. The chain employs TRBV12-3 or TRBV12-4 and TRBJ2-4; as DNA is missing, the TRBD2 call by TCRdb cannot be tested. The CDR3 consists of 15 residues.

The CDR3 is CASSQDWGGQSTYNSPLHF. The chain carries TRBV3-1 and TRBJ1-6; TCRdb returns TRBD1, unconfirmable since there is no DNA. CDR3 length equals 19 residues. The V gene's germline CDR1 is LGHDT and CDR2 YNNKEL (reference sequence).

The chain carries TRBV4-1 and TRBJ2-2; without DNA, the TCRdb call of TRBD2 cannot be checked. CDR3 length: 15 amino acids. Germline V gene lookup returns CDR1 MGHRA and CDR2 YSYEKL. This CDR3 reads CASTAAGTKAGELFF.

The rearrangement links TRBV7-8 to TRBJ2-3. Looked up from germline, CDR1 is SGHVS and CDR2 is FQNEAQ. The CDR3 is made up of 14 amino acids. The CDR3 spells CASSLGTSSITQYF.

The V and J genes are TRBV4-3 and TRBJ1-1; the D call of TRBD1 rests on TCRdb alone, since no DNA is present to check it. This CDR3 is 15 amino acids long. The germline gives CDR1 LGHNA, CDR2 YSLEER. CDR3 protein: CASSQEGGVWAEAFF.

The rearrangement links TRBV10-2 to TRBJ2-2; TCRdb names TRBD1, which stays unverified in the absence of DNA. Germline V gene lookup returns CDR1 WSHSY and CDR2 SAAADI. The CDR3 has 17 amino acids. The CDR3 sequence is CASRNRVGQPNTGELFF.

CDR3 protein: CASSPEGANTGELFF. V gene TRBV5-1 combines with J gene TRBJ2-2; TCRdb reports TRBD2, a call that lacks DNA to check it against. Germline V gene sequence: CDR1 SGHRS, CDR2 YFSETQ. CDR3 length: 15 amino acids. Together with reference TRBV5-1 and TRBJ2-2, the CDR3 gives the full variable domain: KAGVTQTPRYLIKTRGQQVTLSCSPISGHRSVSWYQQTPGQGLQFLFEYFSETQRNKGNFPGRFSGRQFSNSRSEMNVSTLELGDSALYLCASSPEGANTGELFFGEGSRLTVL.

The chain recombines TRBV7-9 with TRBJ2-5; the TCRdb D gene call, TRBD1, has no DNA to confirm it. Germline lookup yields CDR1 SEHNR and CDR2 FQNEAQ (reference sequence). This CDR3 region has 16 residues. CDR3 sequence reads: CASSSWTSRVEETQYF.

The J gene is TRBJ2-3, the V gene TRBV7-3; absent DNA, TCRdb's TRBD1 call cannot be checked. The CDR3 length is 14 residues. CDR1 is SGHTA and CDR2 is FQGTGA in the germline V gene. The CDR3 protein is CASRDRGWADTQYF.

The rearrangement joins TRBV7-9 to TRBJ2-3; TCRdb proposes TRBD1, but this gene call is untestable without DNA. Germline CDR1 SEHNR, CDR2 FQNEAQ (reference sequence). The CDR3 totals 15 residues. The CDR3 is CASRGDGAGTDTQYF.

The rearrangement links TRBV27 to TRBJ1-6. CDR1 is MNHEY and CDR2 is SMNVEV in the germline V gene (reference sequence). CDR3 length: 16 residues. The CDR3 loop reads CASSLLAVSYNSPLHF.

The V and J genes are TRBV11-2 and TRBJ2-7; TCRdb picks TRBD1, but there is no DNA to check that call. CDR3 length: 19 residues. CDR1 is SGHAT and CDR2 is FQNNGV in the germline V gene. The CDR3 loop is CASSLVFYHGQREAYEQYF.

The CDR3 reads CASFHRGLRGPQETQYF. The rearrangement uses TRBV19 and TRBJ2-5; TCRdb outputs TRBD1, but without DNA this stays unchecked. Germline loops: CDR1 LNHDA, CDR2 SQIVND (reference sequence). The CDR3 spans 17 residues.

The chain recombines TRBV10-3 with TRBJ2-5; with no DNA, the TCRdb D assignment of TRBD1 cannot be verified. The CDR3 runs 18 residues. CDR1 and CDR2 from the germline V gene are ENHRY and SYGVKD. The CDR3 protein is CAISEFIFGGTGQETQYF.

This chain connects TRBV4-3 to TRBJ2-7. Germline V CDR1 and CDR2: LGHNA, YSLEER. The CDR3 covers 14 residues. This CDR3 is CASSQEVGHYEQYF.